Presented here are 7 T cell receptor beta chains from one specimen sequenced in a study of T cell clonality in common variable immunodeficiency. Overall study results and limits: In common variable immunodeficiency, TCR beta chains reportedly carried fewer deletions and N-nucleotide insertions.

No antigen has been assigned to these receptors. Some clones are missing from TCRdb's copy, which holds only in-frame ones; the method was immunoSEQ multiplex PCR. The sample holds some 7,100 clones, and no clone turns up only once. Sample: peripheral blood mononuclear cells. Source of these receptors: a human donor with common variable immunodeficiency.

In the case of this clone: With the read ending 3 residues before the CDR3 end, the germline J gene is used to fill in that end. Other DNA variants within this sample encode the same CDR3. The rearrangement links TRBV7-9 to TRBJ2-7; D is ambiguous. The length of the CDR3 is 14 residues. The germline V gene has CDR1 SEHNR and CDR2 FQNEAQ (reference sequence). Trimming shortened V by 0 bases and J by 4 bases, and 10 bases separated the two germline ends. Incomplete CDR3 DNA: TGTGCCAGCAGCTTAGCAGGCTTGGTTTACGAG. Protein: CASSLAGLVYE. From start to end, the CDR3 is CASSLAGLVYEQYF.

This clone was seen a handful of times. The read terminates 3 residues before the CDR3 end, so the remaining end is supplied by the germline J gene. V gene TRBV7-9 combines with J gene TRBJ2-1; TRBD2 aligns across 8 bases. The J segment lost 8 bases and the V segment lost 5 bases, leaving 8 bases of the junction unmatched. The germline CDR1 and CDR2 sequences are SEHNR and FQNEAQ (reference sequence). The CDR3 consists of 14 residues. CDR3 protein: CASSPAGAYDEQFF. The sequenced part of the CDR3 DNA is TGTGCCAGCAGCCCAGCGGGAGCTTACGATGAG. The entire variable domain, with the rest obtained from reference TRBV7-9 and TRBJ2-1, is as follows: DTGVSQNPRHKITKRGQNVTFRCDPISEHNRLYWYRQTLGQGPEFLTYFQNEAQLEKSRLLSDRFSAERPKGSFSTLEIQRTEQGDSAMYLCASSPAGAYDEQFFGPGTRLTVL.

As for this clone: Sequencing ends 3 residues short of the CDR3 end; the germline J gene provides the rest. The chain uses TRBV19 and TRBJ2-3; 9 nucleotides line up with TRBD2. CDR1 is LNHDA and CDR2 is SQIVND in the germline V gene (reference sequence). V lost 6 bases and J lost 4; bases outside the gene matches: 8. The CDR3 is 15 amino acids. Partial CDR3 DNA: TGTGCCAGTAGACCTAGCGGGATAGCCCCAGATACG. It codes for CASRPSGIAPDT. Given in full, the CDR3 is CASRPSGIAPDTQYF.

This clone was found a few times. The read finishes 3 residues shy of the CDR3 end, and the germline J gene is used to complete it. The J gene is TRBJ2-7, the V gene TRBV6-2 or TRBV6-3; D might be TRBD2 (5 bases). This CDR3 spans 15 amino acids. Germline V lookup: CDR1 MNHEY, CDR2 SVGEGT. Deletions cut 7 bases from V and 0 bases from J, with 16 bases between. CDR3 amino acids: CASTPAAASSYEQYF. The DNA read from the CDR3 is TGTGCCAGCACCCCCGCAGCGGCGAGCTCCTACGAG.

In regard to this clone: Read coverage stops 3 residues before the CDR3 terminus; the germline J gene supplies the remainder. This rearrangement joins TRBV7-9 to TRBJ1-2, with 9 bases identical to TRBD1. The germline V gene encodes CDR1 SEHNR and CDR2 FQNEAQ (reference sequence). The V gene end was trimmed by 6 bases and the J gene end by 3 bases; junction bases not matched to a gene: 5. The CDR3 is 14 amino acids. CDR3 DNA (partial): TGTGCCAGCAGTTACGGACAGGGGCACTATGGC. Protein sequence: CASSYGQGHYG. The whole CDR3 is CASSYGQGHYGYTF.

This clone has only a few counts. The part of the CDR3 DNA that was read is TGTGCCAGCAGCTTGGGGCACAATGAG. Translating gives CASSLGHNE. The CDR3 in full is CASSLGHNEQFF. The rearrangement links TRBV7-9 to TRBJ2-1; possible D gene TRBD1, 5 bases. The DNA ends 3 residues before the CDR3 does, and the rest of the CDR3 is filled in from the germline J gene. CDR1 and CDR2 (germline): SEHNR, FQNEAQ (reference sequence). The V and J ends lost 3 bases and 5 bases respectively, with 5 bases between them. The CDR3 contains 12 residues. The variable domain in full, with the rest retrieved from reference TRBV7-9 and TRBJ2-1, is DTGVSQNPRHKITKRGQNVTFRCDPISEHNRLYWYRQTLGQGPEFLTYFQNEAQLEKSRLLSDRFSAERPKGSFSTLEIQRTEQGDSAMYLCASSLGHNEQFFGPGTRLTVL.

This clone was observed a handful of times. CDR3 loop: CASSEGQDPETQYF. The DNA read from the CDR3 is TGTGCCAGCAGTGAGGGACAGGATCCGGAGACC. This rearrangement joins TRBV6-1 to TRBJ2-5; 8 nucleotides align to TRBD1. The read ends 3 residues early relative to the CDR3; the germline J gene fills the gap. The V segment lost 3 bases and the J segment 5 bases; nucleotides outside the gene matches: 5. The CDR3 is 14 amino acids. The germline gives CDR1 MNHNS, CDR2 SASEGT.